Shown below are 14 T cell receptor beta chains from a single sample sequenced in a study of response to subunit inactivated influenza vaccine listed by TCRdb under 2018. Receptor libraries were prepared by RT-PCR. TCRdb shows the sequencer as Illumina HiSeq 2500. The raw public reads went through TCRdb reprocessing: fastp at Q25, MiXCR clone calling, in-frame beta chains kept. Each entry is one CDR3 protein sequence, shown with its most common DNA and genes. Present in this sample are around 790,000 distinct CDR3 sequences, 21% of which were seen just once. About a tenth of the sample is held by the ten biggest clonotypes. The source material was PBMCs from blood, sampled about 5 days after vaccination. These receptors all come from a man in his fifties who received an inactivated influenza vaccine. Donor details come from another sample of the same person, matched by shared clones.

The CDR3 spells CASSPDEGFEAFF. DNA for the CDR3: TGTGCCAGCAGCCCGGACGAGGGGTTTGAAGCTTTCTTT. The V call is TRBV7-6, the J call TRBJ1-1; the D gene is possibly TRBD1 (5 bases). This CDR3 spans 13 amino acids. V shed 5 bases and J shed 7 bases, with 14 bases lying between them. In germline, CDR1 is SGHVS, CDR2 FNYEAQ.

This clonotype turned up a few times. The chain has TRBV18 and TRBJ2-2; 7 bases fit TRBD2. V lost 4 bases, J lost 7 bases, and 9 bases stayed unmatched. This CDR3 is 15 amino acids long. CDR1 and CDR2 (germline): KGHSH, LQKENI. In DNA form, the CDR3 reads TGTGCCAGCTCACTCGGCGGGGGACTCAGCGGGGAGCTGTTTTTT. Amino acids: CASSLGGGLSGELFF.

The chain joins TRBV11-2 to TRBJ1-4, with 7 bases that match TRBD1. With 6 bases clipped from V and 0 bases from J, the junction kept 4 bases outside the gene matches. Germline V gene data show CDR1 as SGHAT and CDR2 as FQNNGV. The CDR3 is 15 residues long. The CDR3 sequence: CASRPGQATNEKLFF. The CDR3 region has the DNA TGTGCCAGCAGACCAGGACAGGCAACTAATGAAAAACTGTTTTTT.

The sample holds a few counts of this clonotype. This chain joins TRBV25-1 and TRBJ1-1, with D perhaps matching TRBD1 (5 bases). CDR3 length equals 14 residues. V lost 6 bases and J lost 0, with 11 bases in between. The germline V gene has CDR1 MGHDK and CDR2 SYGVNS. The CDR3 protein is CASRETAMNTEAFF. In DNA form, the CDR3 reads TGTGCCAGCAGGGAGACAGCTATGAACACTGAAGCTTTCTTT.

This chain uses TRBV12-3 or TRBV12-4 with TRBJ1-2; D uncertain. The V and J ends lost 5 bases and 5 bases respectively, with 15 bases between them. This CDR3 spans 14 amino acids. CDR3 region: CASSPQGSGYGYTF. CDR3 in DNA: TGTGCCAGCAGTCCTCAAGGGTCGGGGTATGGCTACACCTTC.

The CDR3 sequence is CASSSPWDRENEQFF. DNA of the CDR3: TGTGCCAGCAGCAGCCCATGGGACAGGGAAAATGAGCAGTTCTTC. V gene TRBV7-6 combines with J gene TRBJ2-1; 9 bases match TRBD1. Trimming cost V 5 bases and J 7 bases; bases outside gene matches: 9. This CDR3 has 15 amino acids. Germline V lookup: CDR1 SGHVS, CDR2 FNYEAQ.

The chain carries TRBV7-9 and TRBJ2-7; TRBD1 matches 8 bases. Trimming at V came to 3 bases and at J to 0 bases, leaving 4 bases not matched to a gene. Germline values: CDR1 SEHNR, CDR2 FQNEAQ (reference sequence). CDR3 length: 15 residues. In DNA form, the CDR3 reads TGTGCCAGCAGCTTCCCGGGACAGGTCTCCTACGAGCAGTACTTC. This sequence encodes CASSFPGQVSYEQYF. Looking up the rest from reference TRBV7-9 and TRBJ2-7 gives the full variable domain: DTGVSQNPRHKITKRGQNVTFRCDPISEHNRLYWYRQTLGQGPEFLTYFQNEAQLEKSRLLSDRFSAERPKGSFSTLEIQRTEQGDSAMYLCASSFPGQVSYEQYFGPGTRLTVT.

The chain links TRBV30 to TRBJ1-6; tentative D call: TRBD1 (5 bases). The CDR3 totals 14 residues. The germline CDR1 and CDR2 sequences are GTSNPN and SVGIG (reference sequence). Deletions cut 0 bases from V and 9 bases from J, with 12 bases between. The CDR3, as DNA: TGTGCCTGGAGTGTAAAGACAGCTGTTTCACCCCTCCACTTT. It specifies CAWSVKTAVSPLHF.

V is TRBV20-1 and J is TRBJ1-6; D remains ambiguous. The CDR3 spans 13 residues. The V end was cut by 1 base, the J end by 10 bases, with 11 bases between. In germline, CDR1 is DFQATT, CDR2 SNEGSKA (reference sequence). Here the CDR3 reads CSARVTSESPLHF. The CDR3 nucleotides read TGCAGTGCTAGAGTGACTTCCGAATCACCCCTCCACTTT.

The CDR3 sequence: CASSSLPSGGTEAFF. CDR3 nucleotide sequence: TGTGCCAGCAGCTCCCTTCCCAGCGGAGGCACTGAAGCTTTCTTT. The chain carries TRBV27 and TRBJ1-1; D gene uncertain. Trimming took 6 bases from V and 4 from J, leaving 18 bases between them. Per germline, CDR1 MNHEY and CDR2 SMNVEV (reference sequence). CDR3 length: 15 residues.

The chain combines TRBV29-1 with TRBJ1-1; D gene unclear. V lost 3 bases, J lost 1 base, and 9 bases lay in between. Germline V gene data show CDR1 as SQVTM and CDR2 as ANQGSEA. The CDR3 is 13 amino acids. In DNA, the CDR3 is TGCAGCGTTGATTGGGTGGGGAACACTGAAGCTTTCTTT. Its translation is CSVDWVGNTEAFF.

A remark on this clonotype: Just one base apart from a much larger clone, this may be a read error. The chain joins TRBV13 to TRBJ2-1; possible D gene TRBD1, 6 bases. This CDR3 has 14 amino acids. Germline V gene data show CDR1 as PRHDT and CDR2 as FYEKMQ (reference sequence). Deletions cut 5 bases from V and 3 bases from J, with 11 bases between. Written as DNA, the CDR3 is TGTGCCAGCAGCCCACTGACAGGCTACAATGAGCAGTTCTTC. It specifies CASSPLTGYNEQFF.

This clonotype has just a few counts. DNA of the CDR3: TGTGCCAGCAGCCCGTCTGGAGGGGACAGGGCCCACGAGCAGTACTTC. This encodes CASSPSGGDRAHEQYF. The J gene is TRBJ2-7, the V gene TRBV3-1; TRBD1 matches at 9 bases. Per the germline V gene, CDR1 is LGHDT and CDR2 is YNNKEL (reference sequence). This CDR3 has 16 residues. V lost 4 bases and J lost 5; bases outside the gene matches: 12.

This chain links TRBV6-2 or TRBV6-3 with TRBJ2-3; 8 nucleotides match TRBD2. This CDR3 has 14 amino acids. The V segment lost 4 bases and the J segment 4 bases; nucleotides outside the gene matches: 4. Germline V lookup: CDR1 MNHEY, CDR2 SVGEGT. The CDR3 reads CASSSGLASDTQYF. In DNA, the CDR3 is TGTGCCAGCAGTTCTGGACTAGCTTCAGATACGCAGTATTTT.